One sample yielded the 10 T cell receptor beta chains listed below, sequenced in a study of T cells in localized non-small cell lung cancer. The table came from immunoSEQ multiplex PCR; TCRdb's copy has only in-frame clones and leaves some out. This sample carries about 75,000 clones, around 80% of them seen once, and the ten largest clones take 7.5% to 10%. The material was peripheral blood, obtained before any cancer treatment. The receptors come from a female donor over 55 with stage I lung adenocarcinoma.

The chain has TRBV6-5 and TRBJ1-3, with D unresolved. Between the trimmed V and J ends, which lost 6 bases and 3 bases, there was a span of 15 bases. In germline, CDR1 is MNHEY, CDR2 SVGAGI. This CDR3 has 15 residues. The CDR3 DNA follows: TGTGCCAGCAGCTCGTTAGCTTTGAGTGGAAACACCATATATTTT. Translation: CASSSLALSGNTIYF.

The chain has TRBV14 and TRBJ1-2; a possible D gene is TRBD1 (6 bases). Between the trimmed V and J ends, which lost 3 bases and 6 bases, there was a span of 17 bases. The CDR3 totals 15 residues. The germline CDR1 and CDR2 sequences are SGHDN and FVKESK. CDR3 loop: CASSQQTGFSDGYTF. In nucleotides, the CDR3 is TGTGCCAGCAGCCAGCAAACAGGGTTTAGCGATGGCTACACCTTC.

The CDR3 DNA reads as TGTGCCAGCAGCGTAGGAAGTAGCGGGAGCGAGCAGTACTTC. Its protein is CASSVGSSGSEQYF. The chain is built from TRBV9 and TRBJ2-7; 9 bases map to TRBD2. In germline, CDR1 is SGDLS, CDR2 YYNGEE. The CDR3 consists of 14 residues. The V segment lost 0 bases and the J segment 6 bases; nucleotides outside the gene matches: 4.

V and J are TRBV19 and TRBJ1-2; D is unclear. CDR1 is LNHDA and CDR2 is SQIVND in the germline V gene (reference sequence). The CDR3 runs to 15 residues. Trimming shortened V by 3 bases and J by 1 base, and 12 bases separated the two germline ends. The CDR3 region is CASSMVKGLNYGYTF. The DNA of the CDR3 is TGTGCCAGTAGTATGGTTAAGGGCCTTAACTATGGCTACACCTTC.

This sequence joins TRBV9 and TRBJ1-2; D ambiguous. CDR3 length equals 14 residues. With 3 bases removed from V and 5 bases from J, the gap between germline ends came to 14 bases. Looked up from germline, CDR1 is SGDLS and CDR2 is YYNGEE. The DNA for the CDR3 is TGTGCCAGCAGCGCCGGAACATTTAATTATGGCTACACCTTC. Translating gives CASSAGTFNYGYTF.

The V call is TRBV6-4, the J call TRBJ1-1, with 8 positions matching TRBD1. Germline-derived CDR1 and CDR2 are MRHNA and SNTAGT. With 6 bases clipped from V and 4 bases from J, the junction kept 10 bases outside the gene matches. This CDR3 has 15 residues. CDR3 DNA sequence: TGTGCCAGCAGCCCTACGACAGGGGTGATCACTGAAGCTTTCTTT. It encodes CASSPTTGVITEAFF.

The V call is TRBV5-1, the J call TRBJ1-5; no clear D. The CDR3 consists of 13 residues. Per germline, CDR1 SGHRS and CDR2 YFSETQ. Between the trimmed V and J ends, which lost 1 base and 1 base, there was a span of 3 bases. The CDR3 region has the DNA TGCGCCAGCAGCTTGATGAGCAATCAGCCCCAGCATTTT. Encoded protein: CASSLMSNQPQHF.

This sequence joins TRBV18 and TRBJ2-1, with D possibly being TRBD2 (7 bases). This CDR3 comprises 16 residues. Per the germline V gene, CDR1 is KGHSH and CDR2 is LQKENI. V shed 8 bases and J shed 1 base, with 18 bases lying between them. The CDR3 protein is CASLHRKGGSYNEQFF. CDR3 DNA sequence: TGTGCCAGCCTCCACCGGAAGGGGGGGTCCTACAATGAGCAGTTCTTC. The whole variable domain, remainder taken from reference TRBV18 and TRBJ2-1, is NAGVMQNPRHLVRRRGQEARLRCSPMKGHSHVYWYRQLPEEGLKFMVYLQKENIIDESGMPKERFSAEFPKEGPSILRIQQVVRGDSAAYFCASLHRKGGSYNEQFFGPGTRLTVL.

The chain has TRBV6-5 and TRBJ2-1, with TRBD2 identical over 8 bases. Germline-derived CDR1 and CDR2 are MNHEY and SVGAGI. V gave up 6 bases and J gave up 6 bases; unmatched junction bases: 4. The CDR3 runs 13 residues. The CDR3 DNA reads TGTGCCAGCAGCCGCGCGGGAGGCAATGAGCAGTTCTTC. Translation: CASSRAGGNEQFF.

This chain joins TRBV9 and TRBJ1-2; D perhaps matches TRBD1 (5 bases). The V gene's germline CDR1 is SGDLS and CDR2 YYNGEE. CDR3 length: 13 residues. Trimming pared 4 bases from V and 4 bases from J, leaving 11 bases between. CDR3 sequence reads: CASSPLGGYGYTF. The CDR3 nucleotides are TGTGCCAGCAGCCCGCTGGGGGGCTATGGCTACACCTTC.